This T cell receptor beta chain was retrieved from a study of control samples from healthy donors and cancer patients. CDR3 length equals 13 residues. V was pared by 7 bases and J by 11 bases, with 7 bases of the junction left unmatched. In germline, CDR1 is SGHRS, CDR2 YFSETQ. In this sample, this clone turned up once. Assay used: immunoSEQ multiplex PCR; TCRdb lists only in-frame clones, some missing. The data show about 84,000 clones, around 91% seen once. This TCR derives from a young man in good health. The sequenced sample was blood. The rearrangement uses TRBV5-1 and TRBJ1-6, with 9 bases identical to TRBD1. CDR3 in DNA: TGCGCCAGCTCGGACAGGGGAGGGACACCCCTCCACTTT. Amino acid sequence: CASSDRGGTPLHF.